A selection of T cell receptor beta chains follows, all from one sample in a study of blood T cell repertoires in COVID-19. Profiling relied on immunoSEQ multiplex PCR, and the TCRdb table lists in-frame clones only, not all of them. This table has roughly 200,000 clones, approximately 87% appearing once. The sample taken for sequencing was peripheral blood. The source is a man in his sixties who had recovered from COVID-19. Each CDR3 is given with its conserved first and last residue. The D gene is left open where the match is weak. Size is omitted from some rows. Given values are once, few, many or a class for expanded clones.

>TRBJ2-3|15|.|TRBD1|TRBV28
TGTGCCAGCAGTACAGGGGGGCTGCAGGGATATACGCAGTATTTT
CASSTGGLQGYTQYF
>TRBJ2-3|21|.|TRBD2|TRBV9
TGTGCCAGCAGCGTAGAGTCCGGACTAGCGGGGGGGCCGTCAAGGCCAGATACGCAGTATTTT
CASSVESGLAGGPSRPDTQYF
>TRBJ2-3|13|.|.|TRBV12-3/TRBV12-4
TGTGCCAGCAGTTTATCGGGAGCGGATACGCAGTATTTT
CASSLSGADTQYF
>TRBJ2-3|14|.|.|TRBV30
TGTGCCTGGAGCTACTACACACGCACAGATACGCAGTATTTT
CAWSYYTRTDTQYF
>TRBJ2-7|14|.|.|TRBV27
TGTGCCAGCAGTTTAGCAGGGGTCTTCAACGAGCAGTACTTC
CASSLAGVFNEQYF
>TRBJ2-7|14|.|.|TRBV18
TGTGCCAGCTCAAGTTCAGGACAGTCCTACGAGCAGTACTTC
CASSSSGQSYEQYF
>TRBJ1-2|14|.|.|TRBV27
TGTGCCAGCAGCCGGGGCGGGACTAACTATGGCTACACCTTC
CASSRGGTNYGYTF
>TRBJ2-1|17|.|TRBD2|TRBV18
TGTGCCAGCTCACCGGCTATGCTAGCGGGGGGATACAATGAGCAGTTCTTC
CASSPAMLAGGYNEQFF
>TRBJ2-7|12|.|.|TRBV2
TGTGCCAGCAGGGCAGGGTCCCTCGAGCAGTACTTC
CASRAGSLEQYF
>TRBJ1-2|13|once|.|TRBV5-6
TGTGCCAGCAGCTTGGCAGGCCCTTATGGCTACACCTTC
CASSLAGPYGYTF
>TRBJ2-3|12|.|.|TRBV11-2
TGTGCCAGCAGCCTCCAGGGAAATACGCAGTATTTT
CASSLQGNTQYF
>TRBJ1-6|15|once|TRBD1|TRBV6-6
TGTGCCAGCAGTTTACAGGGGGCATCGAATTCACCCCTCCACTTT
CASSLQGASNSPLHF
>TRBJ1-1|20|.|TRBD1|TRBV4-2
TGTGCCAGCAGCCAAGGCGTCCCGGGACAGGGGGCGCATATAAACACTGAAGCTTTCTTT
CASSQGVPGQGAHINTEAFF
>TRBJ1-5|14|.|.|TRBV5-1
TGCGCCAGCAGCTTAGGAGGGAACAATCAGCCCCAGCATTTT
CASSLGGNNQPQHF
>TRBJ2-2|15|.|.|TRBV7-9
TGTGCCAGCAGCTTAGCCAGGGTCGGCGCCGGGGAGCTGTTTTTT
CASSLARVGAGELFF
>TRBJ2-7|11|.|.|TRBV29-1
TGCAGCGTCCTCAGTCGATACGAGCAGTACTTC
CSVLSRYEQYF
>TRBJ2-1|13|.|.|TRBV18
TGTGCCAGCTCACCACCCTCCGACAATGAGCAGTTCTTC
CASSPPSDNEQFF
>TRBJ1-1|16|.|TRBD1|TRBV18
TGTGCCAGCTCACCTGACCCCGGGACAGGGGCGGTTGAAGCTTTCTTT
CASSPDPGTGAVEAFF
>TRBJ2-1|16|.|TRBD2|TRBV30
TGTGCCTGGAGTACCGGGACTAGCGGGAGTAGGAATGAGCAGTTCTTC
CAWSTGTSGSRNEQFF
>TRBJ2-3|14|.|.|TRBV19
TGTGCCAGTAGTTTGAGACACCTCACAGATACGCAGTATTTT
CASSLRHLTDTQYF
>TRBJ2-7|14|.|TRBD1|TRBV6-5
TGTGCCAGCCGTTCCGGGACAGGGACCTACGAGCAGTACTTC
CASRSGTGTYEQYF
>TRBJ1-2|11|.|TRBD1|TRBV30
TGTGCCTGGAGCGACAGGGATGGCTACACCTTC
CAWSDRDGYTF
>TRBJ2-7|15|.|TRBD1|TRBV9
TGTGCCAGCAGCGTGGGACAGGATCTGTTCTACGAGCAGTACTTC
CASSVGQDLFYEQYF
>TRBJ1-2|16|few|.|TRBV7-9
TGTGCCAGCAGCTACTATGGGGCACCCGACCCCTATGGCTACACCTTC
CASSYYGAPDPYGYTF
>TRBJ2-1|15|few|TRBD2|TRBV29-1
TGCAGCGGGGGACTCGCGGGGGGATCCTACAATGAGCAGTTCTTC
CSGGLAGGSYNEQFF
>TRBJ2-3|21|.|.|TRBV21-1
TGTGCCAGCAGCAAATCACCCCCCGTGGAGGGTGAGGCGGGAGGGCCCGATACGCAGTATTTT
CASSKSPPVEGEAGGPDTQYF
>TRBJ2-7|15|.|.|TRBV14
TGTGCCAGCAGCCCAGGGTGGCAGCAATCCTACGAGCAGTACTTC
CASSPGWQQSYEQYF
>TRBJ2-1|20|.|TRBD2|TRBV18
TGTGCCAGCTCACCTCCCGGACTAGCGGGAGGGCAGAGCTCCTACAATGAGCAGTTCTTC
CASSPPGLAGGQSSYNEQFF
>TRBJ2-7|17|.|.|TRBV7-9
TGTGCCAGCAGCTTAGCTCTATCCGCAGCGGGCCCCTACGAGCAGTACTTC
CASSLALSAAGPYEQYF
>TRBJ2-1|17|.|TRBD2|TRBV4-1
TGCGCCAGCAGGATGAAGCCCCTAGCGGCAATCTACAATGAGCAGTTCTTC
CASRMKPLAAIYNEQFF
>TRBJ2-3|15|.|TRBD2|TRBV11-2
TGTGCCAGCAGCTCACCAGCGGGGAGCACAGATACGCAGTATTTT
CASSSPAGSTDTQYF
>TRBJ2-1|16|.|TRBD2|TRBV5-4
TGTGCCAGCAGCTCGGTGGGACGGGAGGACTACAATGAGCAGTTCTTC
CASSSVGREDYNEQFF
>TRBJ2-2|19|.|TRBD2|TRBV4-1
TGCGCCAGCAGCCAAGCGGGACTAGCGGGAGTGGGGTTCACCGGGGAGCTGTTTTTT
CASSQAGLAGVGFTGELFF
>TRBJ2-1|15|.|TRBD1|TRBV5-4
TGTGCCAGCAGGATACAGGGGGCAGGGGGGAATGAGCAGTTCTTC
CASRIQGAGGNEQFF
>TRBJ2-2|16|.|TRBD2|TRBV6-4
TGTGCCAGCAGCCTTGGACTAGCGGGGCGTGGCGGGGAGCTGTTTTTT
CASSLGLAGRGGELFF
>TRBJ2-7|15|.|.|TRBV25-1
TGTGCCAGCAGTGCAACAGCCGGGGTGTTCTACGAGCAGTACTTC
CASSATAGVFYEQYF
>TRBJ2-2|13|once|.|TRBV3-1/TRBV3-2
TGTGCCAGCAGCCAAGTAGATCTGGGGGAGCTGTTTTTT
CASSQVDLGELFF
>TRBJ2-3|15|.|TRBD2|TRBV5-6
TGTGCCAGCAGCTTGGAGACCGCGGGGGGAGATACGCAGTATTTT
CASSLETAGGDTQYF
>TRBJ1-5|16|.|.|TRBV19
TGTGCCAGTAGTATTCGGGCAGGGATGAACAATCAGCCCCAGCATTTT
CASSIRAGMNNQPQHF
>TRBJ1-3|18|.|.|TRBV6-4
TGTGCCAGCAGTGACTCGAGGGTGGGAGCCAGCTCTGGAAACACCATATATTTT
CASSDSRVGASSGNTIYF
>TRBJ2-1|13|.|.|TRBV29-1
TGCAGCGTTGGACCGACTAGTTCCAATGAGCAGTTCTTC
CSVGPTSSNEQFF
>TRBJ2-7|14|.|TRBD2|TRBV20-1
TGCAGTGCTAGTCTAGCGGCCCCCCGGGGTGAGCAGTACTTC
CSASLAAPRGEQYF
>TRBJ1-1|14|.|.|TRBV5-5
TGTGCCAGCAGTCGCGGGGGGCTGAGCACTGAAGCTTTCTTT
CASSRGGLSTEAFF
>TRBJ1-2|18|.|TRBD1|TRBV7-6
TGTGCCAGCAGCCTCCTGGGGACGGGACAGGGTGGAAACTATGGCTACACCTTC
CASSLLGTGQGGNYGYTF
>TRBJ1-5|13|.|.|TRBV19
TGTGCCAGTAGTATTCAGGCCGATCAGCCCCAGCATTTT
CASSIQADQPQHF
>TRBJ2-2|17|.|.|TRBV21-1
TGTGCCAGCAGCACCCCCTTACAGAAAACGAACACCGGGGAGCTGTTTTTT
CASSTPLQKTNTGELFF
>TRBJ2-5|16|.|.|TRBV18
TGTGCCAGCTCACCACAAAACGGCCGGGGAGTGGAGACCCAGTACTTC
CASSPQNGRGVETQYF
>TRBJ1-3|15|.|.|TRBV7-2
TGTGCCAGCACCATACAGGACTACTCTGGAAACACCATATATTTT
CASTIQDYSGNTIYF
>TRBJ2-3|16|.|TRBD2|TRBV20-1
TGCAGTGCTAGTAGACTGCTAGCGGGGGGGTCCGGTACGCAGTATTTT
CSASRLLAGGSGTQYF
>TRBJ1-5|15|.|.|TRBV7-2
TGTGCCAGCAGCTTAGGGTTGACACTTAATCAGCCCCAGCATTTT
CASSLGLTLNQPQHF
>TRBJ2-5|19|.|TRBD2|TRBV19
TGTGCCAGTAGTATCGAGGGTCCTAGCGGGGGTCTTTTGATAGAGACCCAGTACTTC
CASSIEGPSGGLLIETQYF
>TRBJ2-7|15|few|TRBD1|TRBV5-1
TGCGCCAGCAGCCCGCAGGGGGACGTGGGGCCCAAGCAGTACTTC
CASSPQGDVGPKQYF
>TRBJ2-5|14|many|TRBD2|TRBV9
TGTGCCAGCAGCGTAGTTGGGGGAGGGGAGACCCAGTACTTC
CASSVVGGGETQYF
>TRBJ1-5|13|.|.|TRBV30
TGTGCCTGGACTGGACAGACTGATCAGCCCCAGCATTTT
CAWTGQTDQPQHF
>TRBJ1-2|13|once|.|TRBV6-6
TGTGCCAGCAGCTCTCAGGGGATGTATGGCTACACCTTC
CASSSQGMYGYTF
>TRBJ2-7|16|once|TRBD1|TRBV25-1
TGTGCCAGCAGTGAACCGACAGGGATGTACCGGTCCGAGCAGTACTTC
CASSEPTGMYRSEQYF
>TRBJ2-1|14|.|.|TRBV6-5
TGTGCCATCCAACGGGGGGCCTCCTACAATGAGCAGTTCTTC
CAIQRGASYNEQFF